This T cell receptor (beta chain) was identified during a study of blood T cells in healthy people across ages. PBMCs numbering at least 7 million were isolated per sample. The CDR3 contains 17 residues. Trimming shortened V by 1 base and J by 2 bases, and 18 bases separated the two germline ends. From germline, CDR1 is SGHTA and CDR2 FQGNSA. This clonotype was counted between two and nine times. A second about 6 to 12 cycle PCR used barcoded and J-beta primers. A template-switch adaptor containing 12 random nucleotides labeled each cDNA molecule. Via MiXCR, TCRdb re-called the 5' RACE reads, giving one row per CDR3 protein. The data show fewer than 900,000 distinct CDR3 sequences, about 40% seen once.

The specimen was blood. The gene calls are TRBV7-2 and TRBJ2-7, with D possibly TRBD2 on 7 matching bases. This TCR derives from an older woman in good health. The CDR3 DNA reads TGTGCCAGCAGCTTAGAAAGGGGGGGGACCCCGCCCTACGAGCAGTACTTC. It specifies CASSLERGGTPPYEQYF.